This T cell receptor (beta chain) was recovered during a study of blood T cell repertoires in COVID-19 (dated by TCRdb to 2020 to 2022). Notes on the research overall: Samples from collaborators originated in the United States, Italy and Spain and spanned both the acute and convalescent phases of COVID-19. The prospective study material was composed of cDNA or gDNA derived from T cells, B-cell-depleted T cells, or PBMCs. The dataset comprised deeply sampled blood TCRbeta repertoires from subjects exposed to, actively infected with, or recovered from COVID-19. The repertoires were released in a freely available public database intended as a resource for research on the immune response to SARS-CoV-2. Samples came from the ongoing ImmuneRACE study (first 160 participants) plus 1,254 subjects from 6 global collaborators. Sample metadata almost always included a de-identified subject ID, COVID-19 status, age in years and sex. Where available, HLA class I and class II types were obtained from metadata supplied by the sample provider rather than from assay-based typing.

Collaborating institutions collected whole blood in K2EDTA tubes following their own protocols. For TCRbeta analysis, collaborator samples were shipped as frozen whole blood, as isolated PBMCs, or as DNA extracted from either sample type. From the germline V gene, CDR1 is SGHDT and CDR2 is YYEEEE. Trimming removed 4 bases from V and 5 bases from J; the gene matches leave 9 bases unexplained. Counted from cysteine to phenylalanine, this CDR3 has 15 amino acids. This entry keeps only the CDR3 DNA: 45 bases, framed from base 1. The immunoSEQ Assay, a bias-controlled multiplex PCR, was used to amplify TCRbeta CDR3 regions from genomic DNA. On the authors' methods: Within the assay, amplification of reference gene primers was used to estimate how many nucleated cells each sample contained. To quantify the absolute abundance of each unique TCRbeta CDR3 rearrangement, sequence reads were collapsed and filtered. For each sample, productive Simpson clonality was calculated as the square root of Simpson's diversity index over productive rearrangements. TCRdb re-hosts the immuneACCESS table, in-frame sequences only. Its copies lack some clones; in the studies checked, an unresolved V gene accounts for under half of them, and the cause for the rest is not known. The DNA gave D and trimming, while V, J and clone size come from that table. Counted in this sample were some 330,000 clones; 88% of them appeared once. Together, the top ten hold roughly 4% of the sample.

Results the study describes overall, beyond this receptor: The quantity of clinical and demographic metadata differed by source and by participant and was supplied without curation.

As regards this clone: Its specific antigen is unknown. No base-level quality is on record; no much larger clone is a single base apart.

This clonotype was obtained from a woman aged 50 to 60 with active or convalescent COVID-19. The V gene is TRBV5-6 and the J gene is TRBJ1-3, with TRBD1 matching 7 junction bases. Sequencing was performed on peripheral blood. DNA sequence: TGTGCCAGCAGCATCTTCGACAGGGCTAGAAACACCATATATTTT. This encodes CASSIFDRARNTIYF.